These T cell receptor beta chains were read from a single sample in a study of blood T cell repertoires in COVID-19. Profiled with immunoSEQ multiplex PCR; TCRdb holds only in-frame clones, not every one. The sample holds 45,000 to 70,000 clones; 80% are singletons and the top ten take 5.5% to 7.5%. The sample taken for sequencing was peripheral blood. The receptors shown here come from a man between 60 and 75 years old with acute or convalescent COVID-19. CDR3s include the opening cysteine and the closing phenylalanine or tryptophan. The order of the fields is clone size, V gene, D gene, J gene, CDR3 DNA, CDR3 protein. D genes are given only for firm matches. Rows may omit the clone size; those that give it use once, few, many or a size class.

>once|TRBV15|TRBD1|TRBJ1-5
TGTGCCACCAGCAGAGATAAAGGGGGCCCCGGGAGGCCCCAGCATTTT
CATSRDKGGPGRPQHF
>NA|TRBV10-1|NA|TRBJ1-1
TGCGCCAGCAGTGTGACACGGGAGGGGACTGAAGCTTTCTTT
CASSVTREGTEAFF
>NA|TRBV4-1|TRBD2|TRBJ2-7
TGCGCCAGCAGCCGAGTACTAGCGGGGGGTGAATCCTACGAGCAGTACTTC
CASSRVLAGGESYEQYF
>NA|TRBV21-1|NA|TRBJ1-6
TGTGCCAGCAGCAAATTAGGGACAGGGGGTTCACCCCTCCACTTT
CASSKLGTGGSPLHF
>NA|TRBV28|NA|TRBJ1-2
TGTGCCAGCAGTTTATCCGGGGGTGGCTATGGCTACACCTTC
CASSLSGGGYGYTF
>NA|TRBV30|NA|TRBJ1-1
TGTGCCTGGAGTGTAATAGGGGGTGGGGGCACTGAAGCTTTCTTT
CAWSVIGGGGTEAFF
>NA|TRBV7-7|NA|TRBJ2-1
TGTGCTAGCACCCCCTCCCCGTTGTCCTACAATGAGCAGTTCTTC
CASTPSPLSYNEQFF
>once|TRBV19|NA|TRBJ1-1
TGTGCCAGTAGTCTGCTTTCAGGGGAAGCTTTCTTT
CASSLLSGEAFF
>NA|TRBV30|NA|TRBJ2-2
TGTGCCTGGAGTGAGACTTACACCGGGGAGCTGTTTTTT
CAWSETYTGELFF
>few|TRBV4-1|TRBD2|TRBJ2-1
TGCGCCAGCAGCCGGCTGATAGCGGGGGACAATGAGCAGTTCTTC
CASSRLIAGDNEQFF
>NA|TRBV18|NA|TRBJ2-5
TGTGCCAGCTCACCCCACAACGGGGTAGGGGAGACCCAGTACTTC
CASSPHNGVGETQYF
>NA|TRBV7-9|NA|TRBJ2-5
TGTGCCAGCAGCCTATTTGCGTTGGGGGGCCAAGAGACCCAGTACTTC
CASSLFALGGQETQYF
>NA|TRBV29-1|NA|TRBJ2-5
TGCAGCGTTGAAACTGGAAGGGGCCAAGAGACCCAGTACTTC
CSVETGRGQETQYF
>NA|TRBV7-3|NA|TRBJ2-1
TGTGCCAGCAGCCCCTTCGCGGGGATAAATAGTGAGCAGTTCTTC
CASSPFAGINSEQFF
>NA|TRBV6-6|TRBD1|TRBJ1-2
TGTGCCAGCAGACTCTTTCAGGGGGCGGGCGGCTACACCTTC
CASRLFQGAGGYTF
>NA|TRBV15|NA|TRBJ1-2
TGTGCCACCAGCAGAGAACCCGGGTTCAACTATGGCTACACCTTC
CATSREPGFNYGYTF
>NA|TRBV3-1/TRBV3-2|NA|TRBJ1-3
TGTGCCAGCAGCCAAGACCGGGGCTCTGGAAACACCATATATTTT
CASSQDRGSGNTIYF
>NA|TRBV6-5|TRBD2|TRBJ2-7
TGTGCCAGCAGTTACGGGGGGGTTTCCGAGCAGTACTTC
CASSYGGVSEQYF
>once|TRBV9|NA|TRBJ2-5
TGTGCCAGCAGCGTAGCTCCCACTAATCCAGAGACCCAGTACTTC
CASSVAPTNPETQYF
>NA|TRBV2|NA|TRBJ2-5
TGTGCCAGCAGTTCTAGCCAATGGGAGACCCAGTACTTC
CASSSSQWETQYF
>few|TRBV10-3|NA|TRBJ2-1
TGTGCCATCAGTGATGTCTCCAATGAGCAGTTCTTC
CAISDVSNEQFF
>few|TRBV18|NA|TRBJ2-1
TGTGCCAGCTCACCGACCCAGGGAAGGGGATACAATGAGCAGTTCTTC
CASSPTQGRGYNEQFF
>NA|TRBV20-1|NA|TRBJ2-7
TGCAGTTACAGGCCCTACGAGCAGTACTTC
CSYRPYEQYF
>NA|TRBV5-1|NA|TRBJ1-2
TGCGCCAGCAGCTTAACAGCTAACTATGGCTACACCTTC
CASSLTANYGYTF
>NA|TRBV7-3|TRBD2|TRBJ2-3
TGTGCCAGCAGCTTCCGAACGGGGGGGGCCGCTGCGGCAGATACGCAGTATTTT
CASSFRTGGAAAADTQYF
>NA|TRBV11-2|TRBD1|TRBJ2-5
TGTGCCAGCAGCTTAGGCTCCAGGGGGATCGGGGTAAACGCGGGGACCCAGTACTTC
CASSLGSRGIGVNAGTQYF
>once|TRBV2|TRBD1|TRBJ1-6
TGTGCCAGCAGTTTCCTGGGACAGGGGGACTCACCCCTCCACTTT
CASSFLGQGDSPLHF
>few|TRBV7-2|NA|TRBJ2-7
TGTGCCAGCAGCTTCCAGGATCAAGGCGAGCAGTACTTC
CASSFQDQGEQYF
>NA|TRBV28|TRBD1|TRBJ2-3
TGTGCCAGCCGACAGGGCGCGGATACGCAGTATTTT
CASRQGADTQYF
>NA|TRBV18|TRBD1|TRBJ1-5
TGTGCCAGCTCACCGGGGGACAGAAGTCTTCATTTT
CASSPGDRSLHF
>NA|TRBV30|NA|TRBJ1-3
TGTGCCTGGAGTGTGGTTAGTGCGGCTGGAAACACCATATATTTT
CAWSVVSAAGNTIYF
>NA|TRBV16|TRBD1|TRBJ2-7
TGTGCCAGCAGTCGCGAGGGGACAGGGGGTTATGAGCAGTACTTC
CASSREGTGGYEQYF
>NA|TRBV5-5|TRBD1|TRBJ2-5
TGTGCCAGCAGCTTGGTAGGGGGCGGTTGGGAGACCCAGTACTTC
CASSLVGGGWETQYF
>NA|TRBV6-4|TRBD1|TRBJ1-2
TGTGCCAGCAGGGGACGCGACAGGGGGTTCCCTACCTATGGCTACACCTTC
CASRGRDRGFPTYGYTF
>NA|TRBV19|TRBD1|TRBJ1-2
TGTGCCAGTTGGACAGGGGCTGGCTATGGCTACACCTTC
CASWTGAGYGYTF
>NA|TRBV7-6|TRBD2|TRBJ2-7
TGTGCCAGCAGCTTAGCCCGGGGGGACGAGCAGTACTTC
CASSLARGDEQYF
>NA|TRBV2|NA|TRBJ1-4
TGTGCCAGCAGGCAGAGGATTAATGAAAAACTGTTTTTT
CASRQRINEKLFF
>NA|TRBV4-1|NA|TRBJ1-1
TGCGCCAGCAGCCTATATTACGGGGGTAACACTGAAGCTTTCTTT
CASSLYYGGNTEAFF
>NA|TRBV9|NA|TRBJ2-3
TGTGCCAGCAGCGTCGGCGGGGGCTGGACCGGGAGCACAGATACGCAGTATTTT
CASSVGGGWTGSTDTQYF
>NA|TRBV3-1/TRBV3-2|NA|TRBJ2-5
TGTGCCAGCAGCCTTCAGGCTTACCAAGAGACCCAGTACTTC
CASSLQAYQETQYF
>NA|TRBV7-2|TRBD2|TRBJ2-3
TGTGCCAGCAGCTTAGTCGGGGGGGCCGGGGATACGCAGTATTTT
CASSLVGGAGDTQYF
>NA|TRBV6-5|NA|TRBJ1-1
TGTGCCAGCAGTTACTCAAGGGCGGGAAACACTGAAGCTTTCTTT
CASSYSRAGNTEAFF
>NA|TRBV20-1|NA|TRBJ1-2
TGCAGTGCTAGTATCGGGCAGGGGTATGGCTACACCTTC
CSASIGQGYGYTF
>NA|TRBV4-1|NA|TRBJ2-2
TGCGCCAGCAGCCAATTTGGGTTGGTGGAGGGGTCCACCGGGGAGCTGTTTTTT
CASSQFGLVEGSTGELFF
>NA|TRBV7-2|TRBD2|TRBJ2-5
TGTGCCAGCAGCGCCCAACCTCCCCGGTTAGCGGGGGGGGAGGAGACCCAGTACTTC
CASSAQPPRLAGGEETQYF
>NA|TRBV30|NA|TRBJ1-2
TGTGCCTGGAGGACAGGTCTTGGCTACACCTTC
CAWRTGLGYTF
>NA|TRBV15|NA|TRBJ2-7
TGTGCCACCAGCCCGAACGACAGAAGGAGGCAGTACTTC
CATSPNDRRRQYF
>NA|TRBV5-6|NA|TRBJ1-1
TGTGCCAGCAGCCGTGACAGTTTGTCGAACACTGAAGCTTTCTTT
CASSRDSLSNTEAFF
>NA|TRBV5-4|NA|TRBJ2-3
TGTGCCACCGAATCGCGGTTAACAGATACGCAGTATTTT
CATESRLTDTQYF
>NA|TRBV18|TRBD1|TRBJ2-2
TGTGCCAGCTCGAATACAGGGGGCAACACCGGGGAGCTGTTTTTT
CASSNTGGNTGELFF
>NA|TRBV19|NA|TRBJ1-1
TGTGCCAGTAAAGGAGATTACAGGGCGACTGAAGCTTTCTTT
CASKGDYRATEAFF
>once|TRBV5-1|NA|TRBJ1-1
TGCGCCAGCAGTTTGAGGCGTGGGGGGTACACTGAAGCTTTCTTT
CASSLRRGGYTEAFF